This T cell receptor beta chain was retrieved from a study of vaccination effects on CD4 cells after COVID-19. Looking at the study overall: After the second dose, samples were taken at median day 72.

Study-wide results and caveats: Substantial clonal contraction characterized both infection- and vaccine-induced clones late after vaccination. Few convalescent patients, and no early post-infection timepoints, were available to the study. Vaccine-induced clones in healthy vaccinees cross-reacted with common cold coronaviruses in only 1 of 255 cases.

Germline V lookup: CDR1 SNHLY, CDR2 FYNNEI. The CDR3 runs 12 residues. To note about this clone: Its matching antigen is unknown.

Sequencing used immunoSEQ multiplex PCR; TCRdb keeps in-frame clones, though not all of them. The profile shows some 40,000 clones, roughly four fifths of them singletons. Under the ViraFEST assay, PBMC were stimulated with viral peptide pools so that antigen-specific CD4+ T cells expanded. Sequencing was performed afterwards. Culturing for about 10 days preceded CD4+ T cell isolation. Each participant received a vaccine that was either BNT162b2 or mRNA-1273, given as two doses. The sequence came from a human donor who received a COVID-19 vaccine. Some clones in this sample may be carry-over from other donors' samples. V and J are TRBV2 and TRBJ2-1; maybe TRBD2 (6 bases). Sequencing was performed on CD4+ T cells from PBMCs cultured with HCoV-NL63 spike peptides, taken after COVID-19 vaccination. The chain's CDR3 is CAGGVGYNEQFF. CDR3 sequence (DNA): TGTGCTGGCGGGGTGGGTTACAATGAGCAGTTCTTC.